The clone carrying this TCR beta chain was found a few times. The data stem from a study of T cells after yellow fever vaccination. Via MiXCR, TCRdb re-called the 5' RACE reads, giving one row per CDR3 protein. The sample carries roughly 310,000 distinct CDR3 sequences, 8.7% recorded once. The receptor was isolated from a man aged 18-30 years who received the YFV17D yellow fever vaccine. The sample consisted of PBMCs, taken on the day of the first yellow fever vaccination.

The CDR3 DNA sequence: TGTGCCACCAGTGACCAAAAAGGTTCGGGCTCTGGGGCCAACGTCCTGACTTTC. It encodes CATSDQKGSGSGANVLTF. This chain joins TRBV24-1 and TRBJ2-6; D is ambiguous. V lost 4 bases and J 0 bases, leaving 15 bases between the germline ends. Germline CDR1 reads KGHDR; CDR2 reads SFDVKD. There are 18 residues in the CDR3.